This TCR beta chain was captured in a study of T cells in women clearing cervical HPV infection. In regard to this clone: The observed sequence ends 3 residues before the CDR3 terminus, with the missing tail filled in from the germline J gene.

The germline gives CDR1 KGHSH, CDR2 LQKENI. V dropped 3 bases and J dropped 5 bases, with 11 bases sitting between them. CDR3 length equals 14 residues. Libraries were prepared by immunoSEQ multiplex PCR; TCRdb keeps only in-frame clonotypes and omits some of them. The sample shows under 20,000 clones, and roughly 3.2% sits with its ten largest clones. The sequencing input was blood buffy coat. This sequence was found in a woman between 18 and 70 years old with a cervical HPV16 infection that either progressed to CIN3+ or cleared (not recorded which). The chain recombines TRBV18 with TRBJ1-5, with a weak D call TRBD1 (5 bases). This chain's CDR3 is CASSPAGLDQPQHF. The DNA read from the CDR3 is TGTGCCAGCTCACCCGCAGGGTTGGATCAGCCC. The variable domain in full, with the rest retrieved from reference TRBV18 and TRBJ1-5, is NAGVMQNPRHLVRRRGQEARLRCSPMKGHSHVYWYRQLPEEGLKFMVYLQKENIIDESGMPKERFSAEFPKEGPSILRIQQVVRGDSAAYFCASSPAGLDQPQHFGDGTRLSIL.